The 26 T cell receptor beta chains below come from one sample, sequenced in a study of blood T cell repertoires in COVID-19. Only in-frame clones appear in the TCRdb table, and some are missing; sequencing was by immunoSEQ multiplex PCR. Counted here are around 200,000 clones, roughly 80% occurring once; the ten biggest clones make up 4.5% to 7%. The specimen was peripheral blood. The source of these receptors is a woman aged 70-85 years with acute or convalescent COVID-19.

This clone has a single count. The V gene is TRBV15, the J gene TRBJ1-3, with TRBD1 as a possible D gene (5 bases). This CDR3 contains 14 residues. CDR1 is LNHNV and CDR2 is YYDKDF in the germline V gene (reference sequence). Trimming shortened V by 1 base and J by 3 bases, and 7 bases separated the two germline ends. CDR3 loop: CATSRGGDGNTIYF. The CDR3 bases are TGTGCCACCAGCAGAGGGGGCGATGGAAACACCATATATTTT. Together with reference TRBV15 and TRBJ1-3, the CDR3 gives the full variable domain: DAMVIQNPRYQVTQFGKPVTLSCSQTLNHNVMYWYQQKSSQAPKLLFHYYDKDFNNEADTPDNFQSRRPNTSFCFLDIRSPGLGDTAMYLCATSRGGDGNTIYFGEGSWLTVV.

V and J are TRBV11-2 and TRBJ1-6; D is unclear. V was clipped by 5 bases and J by 8 bases, with 16 bases between them. Germline V lookup: CDR1 SGHAT, CDR2 FQNNGV. This CDR3 region has 15 residues. CDR3 bases: TGTGCCAGCAGCCCCCGTCGCGGCTTTGATTCACCCCTCCACTTT. Encoded protein: CASSPRRGFDSPLHF.

The chain employs TRBV30 and TRBJ2-5, with a tentative D call TRBD2 (6 bases). CDR1 is GTSNPN, CDR2 SVGIG, per germline (reference sequence). This CDR3 region has 15 residues. V lost 0 bases and J 6 bases, leaving 17 bases between the germline ends. CDR3 nucleotide sequence: TGTGCCTGGAGTGTAACCGGGACTCAAGGGCAGACCCAGTACTTC. Translation gives CAWSVTGTQGQTQYF.

The gene calls are TRBV29-1 and TRBJ2-2, with a tentative D call TRBD2 (6 bases). The V and J ends lost 6 bases and 4 bases respectively, with 18 bases between them. CDR3 size: 15 residues. The germline CDR1 and CDR2 sequences are SQVTM and ANQGSEA. The CDR3 reads CSVGAGYQFTGELFF. Written as DNA, the CDR3 is TGCAGCGTCGGGGCGGGGTATCAGTTCACCGGGGAGCTGTTTTTT.

The rearrangement links TRBV30 to TRBJ1-5, with 11 bases fitting TRBD1. CDR3 length equals 16 residues. The germline V gene has CDR1 GTSNPN and CDR2 SVGIG (reference sequence). Trimming removed 2 bases from V and 5 bases from J; junction bases left unmatched: 8. CDR3 residues: CAWSTTGTGGDQPQHF. The CDR3 DNA is TGTGCCTGGAGTACCACCGGGACAGGGGGAGATCAGCCCCAGCATTTT. Variable domain in full (rest from reference TRBV30 and TRBJ1-5): SQTIHQWPATLVQPVGSPLSLECTVEGTSNPNLYWYRQAAGRGLQLLFYSVGIGQISSEVPQNLSASRPQDRQFILSSKKLLLSDSGFYLCAWSTTGTGGDQPQHFGDGTRLSIL.

This clone was observed once. The V gene is TRBV19, the J gene TRBJ2-3; D is ambiguous. Germline assignment: CDR1 LNHDA and CDR2 SQIVND (reference sequence). V lost 5 bases and J 2 bases, leaving 8 bases between the germline ends. CDR3 length: 13 amino acids. This CDR3 reads CASSFPSTDTQYF. The CDR3 coding sequence is TGTGCCAGTAGTTTCCCGTCCACAGATACGCAGTATTTT.

The chain uses TRBV5-8 and TRBJ1-2, with 8 bases aligning to TRBD1. The trim removed 7 bases at V and 7 bases at J, leaving 9 bases unmatched. Germline CDR1 and CDR2: SGHTS and YDEGEE. CDR3 length equals 13 residues. This chain's CDR3 is CASSRDRLGGYTF. CDR3 bases: TGTGCCAGCTCGAGGGACAGGCTCGGTGGCTACACCTTC.

The chain uses TRBV6-4 and TRBJ2-3, with a tentative D call TRBD2 (6 bases). Between the trimmed V and J ends, which lost 6 bases and 1 base, there was a span of 11 bases. The CDR3 totals 14 residues. Germline CDR1 reads MRHNA; CDR2 reads SNTAGT. The CDR3 DNA is TGTGCCAGCAGAGCGGGCCCCCGCACAGATACGCAGTATTTT. Translating gives CASRAGPRTDTQYF.

This chain links TRBV11-2 with TRBJ2-4, with D perhaps matching TRBD2 (6 bases). Trimming shortened V by 0 bases and J by 7 bases, and 16 bases separated the two germline ends. CDR3 length: 16 residues. Germline V gives CDR1 SGHAT, CDR2 FQNNGV. The CDR3 spells CASSLDSAAGLNIQYF. The CDR3 coding sequence is TGTGCCAGCAGCTTAGATTCGGCGGCGGGGCTGAACATTCAGTACTTC.

The chain joins TRBV10-3 to TRBJ2-7, with 12 bases lining up with TRBD2. The V segment lost 3 bases and the J segment 0 bases; nucleotides outside the gene matches: 3. CDR1 is ENHRY, CDR2 SYGVKD, per germline. The CDR3 sequence is 16 residues long. The CDR3, as DNA: TGTGCCATCAGTGACGTGACTAGCGGGAGCTCCTACGAGCAGTACTTC. This codes for CAISDVTSGSSYEQYF.

The chain joins TRBV2 to TRBJ2-5, with a tentative D call TRBD1 (6 bases). The CDR3 extends over 13 amino acids. The germline V gene encodes CDR1 SNHLY and CDR2 FYNNEI. Deletions cut 6 bases from V and 1 base from J, with 9 bases between. CDR3 protein: CASREDSQETQYF. The CDR3 nucleotides read TGTGCCAGCAGGGAGGACAGCCAAGAGACCCAGTACTTC.

This chain uses TRBV29-1 with TRBJ2-1, with TRBD2 identical over 7 bases. This CDR3 has 15 amino acids. The V segment lost 1 base and the J segment 6 bases; nucleotides outside the gene matches: 9. The germline gives CDR1 SQVTM, CDR2 ANQGSEA. The CDR3 loop is CSVEVGRALRNEQFF. Written as DNA, the CDR3 is TGCAGCGTTGAAGTGGGGAGGGCATTACGCAATGAGCAGTTCTTC.

This clone was counted a single time. The V gene is TRBV9, the J gene TRBJ2-5; D remains ambiguous. There are 14 residues in the CDR3. Per the germline V gene, CDR1 is SGDLS and CDR2 is YYNGEE. Between the trimmed V and J ends, which lost 0 bases and 5 bases, there was a span of 11 bases. Here the CDR3 reads CASSVGGSTETQYF. CDR3 DNA sequence: TGTGCCAGCAGCGTAGGCGGTTCAACGGAGACCCAGTACTTC.

This sequence joins TRBV5-5 and TRBJ2-3, with TRBD2 matching 8 bases. Germline CDR1 and CDR2: SGHKS and YYEKEE (reference sequence). CDR3 length: 16 residues. After removal of 0 bases from V and 2 bases from J, the junction contained 5 bases not matched to a gene. CDR3 nucleotide sequence: TGTGCCAGCAGCTTGGCCATGGGACTAGTCACAGATACGCAGTATTTT. Translation gives CASSLAMGLVTDTQYF.

This clone was seen a few times. The chain couples TRBV18 to TRBJ2-2; D remains unclear. The CDR3 spans 14 residues. Trimming cost V 5 bases and J 5 bases, with 12 bases left between them. Germline CDR1 and CDR2: KGHSH and LQKENI. CDR3: CASSTYEETGELFF. DNA for the CDR3: TGTGCCAGCTCAACCTACGAGGAAACCGGGGAGCTGTTTTTT. The variable domain in full, completed from reference TRBV18 and TRBJ2-2, reads NAGVMQNPRHLVRRRGQEARLRCSPMKGHSHVYWYRQLPEEGLKFMVYLQKENIIDESGMPKERFSAEFPKEGPSILRIQQVVRGDSAAYFCASSTYEETGELFFGEGSRLTVL.

V is TRBV7-9 and J is TRBJ1-4; D gene uncertain. Germline values: CDR1 SEHNR, CDR2 FQNEAQ (reference sequence). V lost 5 bases to trimming and J lost 0 bases, with 7 bases between them. The CDR3 loop spans 14 amino acids. CDR3 amino acids: CASSQITTNEKLFF. In nucleotides, the CDR3 is TGTGCCAGCAGCCAGATCACAACTAATGAAAAACTGTTTTTT.

This clone has only one observation. V is TRBV7-2 and J is TRBJ2-1, with 11 bases that match TRBD2. The CDR3 has 15 amino acids. Looked up from germline, CDR1 is SGHTA and CDR2 is FQGNSA. V dropped 6 bases and J dropped 7; count of bases not matched to a gene: 8. CDR3 bases: TGTGCCAGCAGGGTAGCGGGAGGGCCAGATAATGAGCAGTTCTTC. Its protein product is CASRVAGGPDNEQFF.

This chain connects TRBV24-1 to TRBJ2-5; tentatively, D is TRBD2 (5 bases). Trimming pared 6 bases from V and 4 bases from J, leaving 8 bases between. The CDR3 totals 12 residues. Germline V CDR1 and CDR2: KGHDR, SFDVKD. The DNA for the CDR3 is TGTGCCACCAGTCTACGGGGAGAGACCCAGTACTTC. Its protein is CATSLRGETQYF.

The V gene is TRBV5-5, the J gene TRBJ1-1; no reliable D call. The CDR3 is 15 amino acids. V lost 2 bases, J lost 6 bases, and 17 bases lay in between. CDR1 is SGHKS, CDR2 YYEKEE, per germline (reference sequence). CDR3 bases: TGTGCCAGCAGCTTCCGATATAATCTCGGGGCTGAAGCTTTCTTT. Amino acids: CASSFRYNLGAEAFF.

This chain connects TRBV19 to TRBJ2-1, with TRBD2 matching over 8 bases. CDR3 length: 14 residues. Germline CDR1 LNHDA, CDR2 SQIVND (reference sequence). V lost 3 bases to trimming and J lost 7 bases; unmatched junction nucleotides: 5. In DNA form, the CDR3 reads TGTGCCAGTAGTATCGGGGTAGCGGGGAATGAGCAGTTCTTC. Protein: CASSIGVAGNEQFF.

The rearrangement uses TRBV5-4 and TRBJ1-2; no firm D call. This CDR3 comprises 13 residues. Looked up from germline, CDR1 is SGHNT and CDR2 is YYREEE (reference sequence). Trimming pared 0 bases from V and 4 bases from J, leaving 7 bases between. CDR3 sequence: CASSLDSLYGYTF. CDR3 DNA sequence: TGTGCCAGCAGCTTGGACAGCCTCTATGGCTACACCTTC.

The rearrangement joins TRBV27 to TRBJ2-5; 12 nucleotides line up with TRBD1. Germline CDR1 MNHEY, CDR2 SMNVEV (reference sequence). Unmatched junction bases numbered 3, after V lost 0 bases and J lost 4 bases. The CDR3 sequence is 16 residues long. The CDR3: CASSLSGTGGRETQYF. The DNA of the CDR3 is TGTGCCAGCAGTTTATCGGGGACAGGGGGCAGAGAGACCCAGTACTTC.

This clone was seen a few times. This chain uses TRBV3-1 (or the pseudogene TRBV3-2) with TRBJ1-3, with D maybe TRBD1 (5 bases). This CDR3 region has 15 residues. Germline CDR1 is LGHDT and CDR2 is YNNKEL (reference sequence). V gave up 5 bases and J gave up 3 bases, with 14 bases separating them. CDR3 residues: CASSSTESSGNTIYF. In DNA form, the CDR3 reads TGTGCCAGCAGCTCGACAGAGTCGAGTGGAAACACCATATATTTT.

This clone was seen more than once but under ten times. J is TRBJ2-7 and V is TRBV6-5; D is perhaps TRBD2 (5 bases). The V gene's germline CDR1 is MNHEY and CDR2 SVGAGI. V lost 0 bases, J lost 7 bases, and 13 bases lay in between. This CDR3 contains 14 residues. In DNA, the CDR3 is TGTGCCAGCAGTTACTCGAGTGGGAGAAAAGAGCAGTACTTC. Translating gives CASSYSSGRKEQYF.

V usage is TRBV25-1 and J usage is TRBJ2-1, with 9 nucleotides matching TRBD2. There are 16 residues in the CDR3. The trim removed 4 bases at V and 0 bases at J, leaving 4 bases unmatched. The germline V gene has CDR1 MGHDK and CDR2 SYGVNS. This CDR3 reads CASSVFSGSSYNEQFF. In nucleotides, the CDR3 is TGTGCCAGCAGTGTATTTAGCGGGAGCTCCTACAATGAGCAGTTCTTC.

This chain connects TRBV3-1 (or the pseudogene TRBV3-2) to TRBJ1-1; D is undetermined. The V gene lost 2 bases and the J gene lost 0 bases, with 7 bases spanning the gap. The CDR3 totals 14 residues. Germline loops: CDR1 LGHDT, CDR2 YNNKEL (reference sequence). The CDR3 sequence is CASSQSNLNTEAFF. The CDR3 DNA reads as TGTGCCAGCAGCCAATCCAACTTGAACACTGAAGCTTTCTTT.